This T cell receptor beta chain was recorded in a study of PD-1 blockade in classical Hodgkin lymphoma. Only in-frame clones appear in the TCRdb table, and some are missing; sequencing was by immunoSEQ multiplex PCR. Here the sample spans 30,000 to 35,000 clones, approximately 79% being singletons. The CDR3 runs to 14 residues. Germline values: CDR1 SGHTA, CDR2 FQGNSA. V was shortened by 6 bases and J by 8 bases, with 14 bases between the two germline ends. Time point specified: cycle 4 day 1 (C4D1), after five to seven weeks of nivolumab. Following autologous stem cell transplantation, relapse occurred in every patient, and exposure to brentuximab vedotin varied. Magnetic negative selection of thawed PBMCs was the method by which CD4+ T cells were purified. Best overall response was complete response, partial response or progressive disease in these relapsed/refractory classical Hodgkin lymphoma patients.

The TCR sequence derives from a human donor with classical Hodgkin lymphoma. Material: CD4+ T cells from blood, obtained before the fourth cycle of nivolumab. The V gene is TRBV7-2, the J gene TRBJ1-6; the D gene is possibly TRBD1 (6 bases). CDR3 nucleotide sequence: TGTGCCAGCAGGAGTGGGGGGGGCCATTCACCCCTCCACTTT. This codes for CASRSGGGHSPLHF.